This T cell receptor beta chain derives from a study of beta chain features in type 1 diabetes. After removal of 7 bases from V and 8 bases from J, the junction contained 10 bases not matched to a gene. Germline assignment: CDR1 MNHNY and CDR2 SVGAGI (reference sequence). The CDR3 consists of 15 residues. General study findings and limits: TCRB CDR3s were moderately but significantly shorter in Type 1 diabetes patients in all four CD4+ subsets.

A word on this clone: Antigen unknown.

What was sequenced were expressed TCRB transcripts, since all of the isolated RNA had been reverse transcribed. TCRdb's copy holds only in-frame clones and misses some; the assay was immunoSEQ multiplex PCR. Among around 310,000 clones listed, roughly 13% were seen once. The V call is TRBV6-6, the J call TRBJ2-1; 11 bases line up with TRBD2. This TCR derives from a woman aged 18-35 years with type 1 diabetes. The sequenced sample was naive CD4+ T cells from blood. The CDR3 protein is CASTELAGAQHEQFF. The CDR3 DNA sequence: TGTGCCAGCACCGAACTAGCGGGGGCCCAGCATGAGCAGTTCTTC.